This TCR beta chain came from a study of a mutant IDH1 vaccine in newly diagnosed glioma. Across the whole study: The start of vaccination came 4-6 weeks after radiotherapy alone, or with temozolomide cycles. Patients had received radiotherapy, temozolomide, or both previously, most receiving both. Study-wide points: Vaccination induced immune responses in about 92% of patients.

Comment on this clone: As yet, its antigen is unknown.

TCRdb's copy holds only in-frame clones and misses some; the assay was immunoSEQ multiplex PCR. There are around 31,000 clones in the sample; around four fifths occur only once, and about 11% lies in the top ten. The length of the CDR3 is 11 residues. The ends were cut back, 4 bases at V and 5 bases at J, with 9 bases in the middle. Germline V lookup: CDR1 DFQATT, CDR2 SNEGSKA (reference sequence). Time point here: week 35, safety follow-up. What each vaccine dose contained was 300 ug of mutant IDH1 20-mer peptide, accompanied by topical imiquimod. Patients, over weeks 1, 3, 5, 7, 11, 15, 19 and 23, received a total of eight vaccinations.

The clonotype originates from a woman aged 40 to 50 with glioma. The chain carries TRBV20-1 and TRBJ2-7; D call uncertain. The source was PBMCs, collected from a glioma patient whose treatment included an IDH1 peptide vaccine. In DNA, the CDR3 is TGCAGTGCTACAGCTGCGCACGAGCAGTACTTC. Residues: CSATAAHEQYF.